This TCR beta chain was obtained from a study of blood T cell repertoires in COVID-19. Study-level information: Some COVID-19 samples were acute and others convalescent; all came from the United States, Italy and Spain. T cells, B-cell-depleted T cells, or PBMCs supplied cDNA or gDNA.

J gave up 3 bases and V 3 bases, and 9 bases lay outside the gene matches. The CDR3 spans 16 residues. Per germline, CDR1 KGHSH and CDR2 LQKENI. Per the authors' pipeline: Scientists estimated how many nucleated cells there were by amplifying reference gene primers. The method was immunoSEQ multiplex PCR; TCRdb's version includes in-frame clones alone and lacks a portion of them. V and J calls and clone size follow that table, whereas D and trimming were derived from the DNA. The sample lists under 200,000 clones, about 90% occurring once. The receptor comes from a man aged 55 to 70 with active or convalescent COVID-19. The specimen sequenced was peripheral blood. The chain recombines TRBV18 with TRBJ1-1, with 8 bases aligning to TRBD1. DNA of the CDR3: TGTGCCAGCTCACCCACAAGGACAGGGCAGGACACTGAAGCTTTCTTT. As protein: CASSPTRTGQDTEAFF.